Below, 8 T cell receptor beta chains from the same sample are listed, as sequenced in a study of CD8 T cells in Susac syndrome. Random hexamers were used to reverse transcribe the RNA input (0.5 to 1 ug). TCRdb independently ran MiXCR on the immunoSEQ multiplex PCR reads; one entry per CDR3 protein. Found here are 150,000 or so distinct CDR3 sequences, 90% to 95% of them singletons; the top ten hold 0.13%. Sequenced material: CD4+ T cells from PBMCs. These receptors were taken from a human donor in good health.

J is TRBJ1-1 and V is TRBV6-6, with unresolved D. Looked up from germline, CDR1 is MNHNY and CDR2 is SVGAGI (reference sequence). V gave up 7 bases and J gave up 5 bases, with 8 bases separating them. This CDR3 has 11 amino acids. For the CDR3, the DNA is TGTGCCAGCAAGCTGGGGACTGAAGCTTTCTTT. It specifies CASKLGTEAFF.

This clonotype was picked up one time. The chain couples TRBV7-2 to TRBJ2-3; TRBD2 is a possible D gene (5 bases). This CDR3 has 15 amino acids. Trimming took 1 base from V and 4 from J, leaving 12 bases between them. Germline lookup yields CDR1 SGHTA and CDR2 FQGNSA. The CDR3 sequence: CASSLGGHGADTQYF. In nucleotides, the CDR3 is TGTGCCAGCAGCTTAGGCGGGCATGGCGCAGATACGCAGTATTTT.

The chain couples TRBV3-1 to TRBJ2-7; TRBD1 agrees at 8 bases. The germline gives CDR1 LGHDT, CDR2 YNNKEL (reference sequence). The CDR3 is 12 residues long. V shed 8 bases and J 7 bases; nucleotides not matched to a gene: 7. The CDR3 sequence is CASLGQGDEQYF. The DNA for the CDR3 is TGTGCCAGCTTAGGACAGGGAGATGAGCAGTACTTC.

This sequence joins TRBV20-1 and TRBJ2-7; D might be TRBD1 (6 bases). In germline, CDR1 is DFQATT, CDR2 SNEGSKA (reference sequence). The CDR3 totals 14 residues. V dropped 0 bases and J dropped 4 bases, with 13 bases sitting between them. The CDR3 sequence: CSARDNRAIYEQYF. The CDR3 DNA sequence: TGCAGTGCTAGAGATAACAGGGCGATATACGAGCAGTACTTC.

The chain employs TRBV19 and TRBJ1-5, with D unresolved. V was trimmed by 6 bases and J by 0 bases, leaving 12 bases between them. The CDR3 is 15 amino acids. In germline, CDR1 is LNHDA, CDR2 SQIVND (reference sequence). The CDR3 bases are TGTGCCAGTAGGGCGGAGAAGGTTAGCAATCAGCCCCAGCATTTT. The encoded protein is CASRAEKVSNQPQHF.

This chain connects TRBV9 to TRBJ2-2; D is unresolved. Germline values: CDR1 SGDLS, CDR2 YYNGEE. The CDR3 contains 14 residues. V was cut by 1 base and J by 3 bases, with 7 bases left in between. CDR3 protein: CASSVSVDTGELFF. CDR3 sequence (DNA): TGTGCCAGCAGCGTAAGCGTCGACACCGGGGAGCTGTTTTTT.

The chain joins TRBV5-1 to TRBJ2-2, with 7 positions matching TRBD2. V dropped 0 bases and J dropped 5; count of bases not matched to a gene: 7. The CDR3 spans 16 residues. Germline V gene data show CDR1 as SGHRS and CDR2 as YFSETQ. CDR3 nucleotides: TGCGCCAGCAGCTTGGAGTTCGGGGGGAATACCGGGGAGCTGTTTTTT. Translating it yields CASSLEFGGNTGELFF.

This clonotype showed up just once. The V gene is TRBV29-1, the J gene TRBJ2-2; D perhaps matches TRBD1 (6 bases). This CDR3 spans 14 amino acids. The germline CDR1 and CDR2 sequences are SQVTM and ANQGSEA. The V and J ends lost 7 bases and 1 base respectively, with 13 bases between them. DNA of the CDR3: TGCAGCGCAGGGGCCTCTTTGAACACCGGGGAGCTGTTTTTT. Protein: CSAGASLNTGELFF.